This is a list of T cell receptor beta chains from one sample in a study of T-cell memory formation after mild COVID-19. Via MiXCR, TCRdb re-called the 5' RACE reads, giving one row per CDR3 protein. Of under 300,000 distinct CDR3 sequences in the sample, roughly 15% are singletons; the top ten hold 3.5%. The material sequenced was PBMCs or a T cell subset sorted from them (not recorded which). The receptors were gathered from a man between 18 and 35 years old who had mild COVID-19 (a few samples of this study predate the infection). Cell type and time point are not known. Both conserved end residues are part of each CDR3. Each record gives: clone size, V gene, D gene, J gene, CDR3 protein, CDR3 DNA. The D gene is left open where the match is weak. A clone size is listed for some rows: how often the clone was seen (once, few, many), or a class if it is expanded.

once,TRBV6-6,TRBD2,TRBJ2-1,CASSAQAGGPNEQFF,TGTGCCAGCAGTGCGCAGGCGGGGGGGCCAAATGAGCAGTTCTTC
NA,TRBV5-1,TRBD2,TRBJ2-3,CASSFGTSQTDTQYF,TGCGCCAGCAGTTTCGGGACTAGCCAAACAGATACGCAGTATTTT
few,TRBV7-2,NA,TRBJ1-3,CASSPPGAASGNTIYF,TGTGCCAGCAGCCCTCCAGGAGCCGCCTCTGGAAACACCATATATTTT
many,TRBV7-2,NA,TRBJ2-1,CASSSTVAKQFF,TGTGCCAGCAGCTCGACAGTGGCAAAGCAGTTCTTC
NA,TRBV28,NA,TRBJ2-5,CASSSPGTMGRETQYF,TGTGCCAGCAGTTCTCCCGGGACCATGGGGCGAGAGACCCAGTACTTC
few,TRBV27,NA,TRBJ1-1,CASSRVGGRGVNTEAFF,TGTGCCAGCAGTCGTGTGGGGGGCCGGGGGGTGAACACTGAAGCTTTCTTT
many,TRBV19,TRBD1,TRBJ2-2,CASSIGTGGSGELFF,TGTGCCAGTAGTATTGGGACAGGAGGGTCCGGGGAGCTGTTTTTT
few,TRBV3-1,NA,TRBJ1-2,CASSQAGTDDGYTF,TGTGCCAGCAGCCAAGCAGGGACGGACGATGGCTACACCTTC
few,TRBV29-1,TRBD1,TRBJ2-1,CSAGQGTLNEQFF,TGCAGCGCAGGACAGGGGACATTGAATGAGCAGTTCTTC
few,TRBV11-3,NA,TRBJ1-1,CASSFDKNTEAFF,TGTGCCAGCAGCTTTGACAAGAACACTGAAGCTTTCTTT
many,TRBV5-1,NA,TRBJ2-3,CASSLSVGSTDTQYF,TGCGCCAGCAGCTTGAGTGTCGGGAGCACAGATACGCAGTATTTT
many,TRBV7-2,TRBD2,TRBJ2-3,CASSLRRGRVDTQYF,TGTGCCAGCAGCTTAAGGCGGGGGAGGGTAGATACGCAGTATTTT
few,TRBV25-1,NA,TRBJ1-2,CASSEYAGGRGYTF,TGTGCCAGCAGTGAATATGCCGGGGGCCGTGGCTACACCTTC
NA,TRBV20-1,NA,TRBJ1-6,CSARVVGGNSPLHF,TGCAGTGCTAGAGTTGTCGGGGGAAATTCACCCCTCCACTTT
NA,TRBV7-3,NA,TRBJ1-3,CASSSSRGNTIYF,TGTGCCAGCAGCTCCTCTCGGGGAAACACCATATATTTT
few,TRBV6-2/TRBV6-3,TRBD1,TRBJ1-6,CASSPQGGLMSPLHF,TGTGCCAGCAGTCCACAGGGGGGACTAATGTCACCCCTCCACTTT
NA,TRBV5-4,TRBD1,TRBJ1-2,CASSLSFRDRNNYGYTF,TGTGCCAGCAGCTTGAGCTTCAGGGACAGGAATAACTATGGCTACACCTTC
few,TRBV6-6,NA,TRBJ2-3,CASSLARATDTQYF,TGTGCCAGCAGTCTAGCCCGGGCGACAGATACGCAGTATTTT
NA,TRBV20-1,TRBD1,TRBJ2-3,CSADRQGAGDTQYF,TGCAGTGCTGACAGACAGGGGGCTGGGGATACGCAGTATTTT
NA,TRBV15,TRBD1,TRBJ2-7,CATSLNRGRYEQYF,TGTGCCACCAGCCTCAACAGGGGGCGATACGAGCAGTACTTC